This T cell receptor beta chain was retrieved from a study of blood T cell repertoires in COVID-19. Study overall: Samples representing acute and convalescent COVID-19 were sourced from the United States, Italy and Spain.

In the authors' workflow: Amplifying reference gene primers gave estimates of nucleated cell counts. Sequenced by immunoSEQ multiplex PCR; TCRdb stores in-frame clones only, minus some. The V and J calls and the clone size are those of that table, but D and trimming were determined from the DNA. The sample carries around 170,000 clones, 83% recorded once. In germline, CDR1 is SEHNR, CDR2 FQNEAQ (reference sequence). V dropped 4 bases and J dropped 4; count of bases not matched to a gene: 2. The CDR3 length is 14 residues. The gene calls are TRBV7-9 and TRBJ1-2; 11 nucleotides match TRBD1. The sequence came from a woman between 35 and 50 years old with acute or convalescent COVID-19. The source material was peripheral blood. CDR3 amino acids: CASSSGQGAYGYTF. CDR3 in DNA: TGTGCCAGCAGCTCCGGACAGGGGGCCTATGGCTACACCTTC. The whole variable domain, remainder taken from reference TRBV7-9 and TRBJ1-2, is DTGVSQNPRHKITKRGQNVTFRCDPISEHNRLYWYRQTLGQGPEFLTYFQNEAQLEKSRLLSDRFSAERPKGSFSTLEIQRTEQGDSAMYLCASSSGQGAYGYTFGSGTRLTVV.